These T cell receptor beta chains were read from a single sample in a study of T-cell reconstitution after alpha-beta-depleted transplantation in children. Each CDR3 protein is one row after TCRdb ran MiXCR on the PCR reads. The table records some 350,000 distinct CDR3 sequences, under 13% of them present only once. Sequencing was performed on PBMCs from the stem cell graft donor, taken from the stem cell graft. These receptors were obtained from a human donor who donated a stem cell graft to a child with acute lymphoblastic leukemia. The CDR3 runs from the conserved cysteine through the conserved F or W. D genes are given only for firm matches.

d_gene	v_gene	j_gene	CDR3aa
TRBD1	TRBV6-1	TRBJ2-5	CASSSGTGWGQETQYF
NA	TRBV20-1	TRBJ2-3	CSARDTRRASTDTQYF
NA	TRBV11-2	TRBJ1-1	CASSLVSARARMNTEAFF
NA	TRBV20-1	TRBJ2-7	CCARGGRLSPSYEQYF
NA	TRBV19	TRBJ1-1	CASSREGPLTMNTEAFF
NA	TRBV5-5	TRBJ2-2	CASSFSGGVYTGELFF
NA	TRBV5-1	TRBJ2-1	CASSLSPAYNEQFF
NA	TRBV12-3/TRBV12-4	TRBJ2-7	CASSLSLGTAAFWYEQYF
NA	TRBV7-9	TRBJ2-1	CASTSHGHNSYNEQFF
TRBD1	TRBV3-1	TRBJ2-3	CASCQADRVRDTQYF
TRBD2	TRBV5-1	TRBJ2-7	CASSFTPGLGGYEQYF
NA	TRBV6-5	TRBJ2-3	CASSYFWSGEGDTQYF
NA	TRBV20-1	TRBJ1-2	CSAPLSARNGYTF
TRBD1	TRBV11-2	TRBJ2-1	CASSLVRDRVNEQFF
TRBD2	TRBV15	TRBJ2-5	CATSPGLAEETQYF
TRBD2	TRBV4-2	TRBJ2-7	CASSHSGLAGEYEQYF
NA	TRBV29-1	TRBJ2-3	CSVAPGAQTDTQYF
TRBD2	TRBV3-1	TRBJ2-7	CASSLRIAGAHEQYF
TRBD2	TRBV28	TRBJ2-3	CASSLSRLAGGKDTQYF
NA	TRBV6-5	TRBJ2-2	CASSLEDTGELFF
NA	TRBV3-1	TRBJ2-1	CASSREPQGEQFF
TRBD2	TRBV5-1	TRBJ2-2	CASSRGGADTGELFF
NA	TRBV6-5	TRBJ1-6	CASSYSSGRQGSPLHF
NA	TRBV7-9	TRBJ2-7	CASSSDETGISEQYF
TRBD1	TRBV10-2	TRBJ2-7	CAGGQSGDGGEQYF
TRBD1	TRBV20-1	TRBJ2-7	CSARAPTGGPSSYEQYF
NA	TRBV27	TRBJ1-3	CASNPAQEGTGNTIYF
TRBD1	TRBV29-1	TRBJ2-1	CSVVPDRAYNEQFF
NA	TRBV15	TRBJ1-4	CATSLSGGEKLFF
TRBD2	TRBV7-2	TRBJ2-7	CASSPAGGPPVQYF
TRBD1	TRBV6-2/TRBV6-3	TRBJ1-1	CASSSGTGGPNTEAFF
NA	TRBV9	TRBJ1-2	CASSASASMDYGYTF
NA	TRBV6-5	TRBJ1-6	CASSYLQGPNSPLHF
TRBD1	TRBV6-1	TRBJ1-6	CASRDGQGASSPLHF
NA	TRBV6-5	TRBJ2-2	CASSRTGELFF
NA	TRBV5-1	TRBJ2-5	CASSLEFPGAGETQYF
NA	TRBV27	TRBJ1-4	CARGGGRTNEKLFF
NA	TRBV24-1	TRBJ2-3	CATSDSDTQYF
TRBD2	TRBV20-1	TRBJ2-2	CSARGMERDAGELFF
NA	TRBV29-1	TRBJ2-7	CSVEGQASREQYF
NA	TRBV20-1	TRBJ1-2	CSARVLGTGYGYTF
TRBD1	TRBV6-1	TRBJ1-2	CASKKQGQGGGYTF
NA	TRBV7-2	TRBJ2-4	CASSLRLAKNIQYF
NA	TRBV28	TRBJ1-5	CASSFRGIQPQHF
NA	TRBV4-2	TRBJ2-2	CASSQELNGELFF
NA	TRBV27	TRBJ2-7	CASSFIESSYEQYF
TRBD1	TRBV6-2/TRBV6-3	TRBJ2-2	CATAPGQGSRSGKDRGAGELFF
NA	TRBV5-1	TRBJ1-2	CASSLDTSDYGYTF
NA	TRBV24-1	TRBJ2-1	CATGISWGSSYNEQFF
TRBD2	TRBV7-2	TRBJ2-3	CASSPRGGTSGNTQYF
TRBD2	TRBV7-3	TRBJ2-5	CASSQGGASGQETQYF
NA	TRBV29-1	TRBJ2-5	CSVSGPNQETQYF